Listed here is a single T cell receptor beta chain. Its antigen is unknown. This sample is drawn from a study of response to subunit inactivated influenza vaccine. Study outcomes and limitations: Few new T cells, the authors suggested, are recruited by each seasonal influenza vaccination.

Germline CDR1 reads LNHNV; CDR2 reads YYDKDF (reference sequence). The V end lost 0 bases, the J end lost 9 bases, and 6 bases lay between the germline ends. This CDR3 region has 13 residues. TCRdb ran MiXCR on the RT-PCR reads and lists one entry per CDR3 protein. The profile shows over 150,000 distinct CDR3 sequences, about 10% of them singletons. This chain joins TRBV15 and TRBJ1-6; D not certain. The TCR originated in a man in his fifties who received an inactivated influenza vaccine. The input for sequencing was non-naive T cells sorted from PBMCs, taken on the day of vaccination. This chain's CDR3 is CATSRDRGSPLHF. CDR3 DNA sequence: TGTGCCACCAGCAGAGATCGGGGTTCACCCCTCCACTTT.